The present TCR beta chain was sequenced within a study of T cell clusters in autoimmune cytopenias. Study results and caveats: Physiological T cell clusters of healthy donors were apparently absent in primary autoimmune cytopenia patients.

TRB amplification used 250 ng of peripheral blood genomic DNA. CDR1 and CDR2 from the germline V gene are GTSNPN and SVGIG (reference sequence). The CDR3 contains 15 residues. Worth noting for this clonotype: The antigen is undetermined.

TRB rearrangements were amplified by touch-down multiplex PCR with mixed TRB-A/B primers. TCRdb re-called the multiplex PCR reads; every CDR3 protein appears as one record, without DNA. This table lists approximately 11,000 distinct CDR3 sequences. The same sample was also used in a study of T cell repertoires in aging, cancer and after chemotherapy. That report notes: Clear clonal overlap appeared across healthy donor samples taken over several months to years. In each cancer cohort, median generation probability increased across chemotherapy, suggesting thymic output rebounded. Immunological memory after chemotherapy cannot be judged from the repertoire data.

Input material: peripheral blood. This sequence joins TRBV30 and TRBJ1-4; TCRdb reports TRBD1, a call that lacks DNA to check it against. The receptor comes from a human donor in good health. The CDR3 region is CAWSVQPRANEKLFF.